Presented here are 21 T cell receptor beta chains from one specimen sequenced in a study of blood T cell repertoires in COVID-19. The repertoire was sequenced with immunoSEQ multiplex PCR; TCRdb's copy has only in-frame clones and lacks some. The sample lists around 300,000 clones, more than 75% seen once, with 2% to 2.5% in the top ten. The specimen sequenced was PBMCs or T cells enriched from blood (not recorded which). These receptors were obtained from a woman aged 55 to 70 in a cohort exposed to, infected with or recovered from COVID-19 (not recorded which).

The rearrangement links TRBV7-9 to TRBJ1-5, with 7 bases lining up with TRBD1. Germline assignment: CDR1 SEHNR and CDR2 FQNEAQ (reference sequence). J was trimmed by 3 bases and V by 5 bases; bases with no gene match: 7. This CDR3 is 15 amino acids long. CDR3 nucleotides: TGTGCCAGCAGCGGGGACAGCTATGACAATCAGCCCCAGCATTTT. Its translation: CASSGDSYDNQPQHF. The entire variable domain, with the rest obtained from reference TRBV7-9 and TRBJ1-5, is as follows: DTGVSQNPRHKITKRGQNVTFRCDPISEHNRLYWYRQTLGQGPEFLTYFQNEAQLEKSRLLSDRFSAERPKGSFSTLEIQRTEQGDSAMYLCASSGDSYDNQPQHFGDGTRLSIL.

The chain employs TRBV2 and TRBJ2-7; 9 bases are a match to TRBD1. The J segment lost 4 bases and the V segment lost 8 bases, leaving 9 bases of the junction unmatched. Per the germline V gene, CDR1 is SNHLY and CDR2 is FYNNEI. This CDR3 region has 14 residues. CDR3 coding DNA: TGTGCCAGCGGACCGGGACAGGGCGCGTACGAGCAGTACTTC. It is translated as CASGPGQGAYEQYF.

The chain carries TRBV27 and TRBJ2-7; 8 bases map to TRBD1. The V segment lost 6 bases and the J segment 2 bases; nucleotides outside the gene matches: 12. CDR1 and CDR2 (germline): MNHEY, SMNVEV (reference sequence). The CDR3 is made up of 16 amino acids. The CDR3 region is CASRFHPDRVPYEQYF. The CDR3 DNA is TGTGCCAGCAGATTTCATCCGGACAGGGTCCCCTACGAGCAGTACTTC.

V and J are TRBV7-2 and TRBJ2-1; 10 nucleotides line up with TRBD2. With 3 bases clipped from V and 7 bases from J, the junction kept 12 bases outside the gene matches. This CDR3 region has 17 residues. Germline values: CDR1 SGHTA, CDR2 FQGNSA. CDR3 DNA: TGTGCCAGCAGCTTTATCGCTAGCGGGAGATCTAGGAATGAGCAGTTCTTC. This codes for CASSFIASGRSRNEQFF.

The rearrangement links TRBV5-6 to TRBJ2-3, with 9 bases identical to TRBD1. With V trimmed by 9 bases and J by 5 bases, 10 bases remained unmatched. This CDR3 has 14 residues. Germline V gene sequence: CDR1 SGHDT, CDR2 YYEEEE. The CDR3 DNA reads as TGTGCCACCGCCTACAGGGGGCCGGGAGATACGCAGTATTTT. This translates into CATAYRGPGDTQYF.

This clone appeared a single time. As DNA, the CDR3 is TGTGCCAGCAGTCTACAGGGAGAAAAACTGTTTTTT. The encoded protein is CASSLQGEKLFF. The rearrangement uses TRBV6-5 and TRBJ1-4; a possible D gene is TRBD1 (6 bases). The CDR3 contains 12 residues. Germline CDR1 and CDR2: MNHEY and SVGAGI. Between the trimmed V and J ends, which lost 5 bases and 8 bases, there was a span of 9 bases.

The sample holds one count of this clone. CDR3 residues: CTSSFRDRGAPGETQYF. The CDR3 region has the DNA TGCACCAGCAGCTTCCGGGACAGGGGTGCTCCAGGGGAGACCCAGTACTTC. The genes are TRBV1 and TRBJ2-5; the listed D gene, TRBD1, was not tested against the DNA. TRBV1 is noted as a pseudogene. CDR3 length equals 17 residues.

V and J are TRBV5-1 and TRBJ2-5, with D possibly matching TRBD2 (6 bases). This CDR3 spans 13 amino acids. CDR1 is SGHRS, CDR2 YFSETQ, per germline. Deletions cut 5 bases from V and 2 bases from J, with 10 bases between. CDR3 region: CASRSGAQETQYF. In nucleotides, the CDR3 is TGCGCCAGCAGATCGGGAGCACAAGAGACCCAGTACTTC.

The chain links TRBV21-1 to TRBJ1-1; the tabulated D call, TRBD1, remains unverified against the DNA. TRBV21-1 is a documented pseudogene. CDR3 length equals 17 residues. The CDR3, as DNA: TGTGCCAGCAGCAAAACTCCAGGGTACAGGGGGAACACTGAAGCTTTCTTT. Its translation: CASSKTPGYRGNTEAFF.

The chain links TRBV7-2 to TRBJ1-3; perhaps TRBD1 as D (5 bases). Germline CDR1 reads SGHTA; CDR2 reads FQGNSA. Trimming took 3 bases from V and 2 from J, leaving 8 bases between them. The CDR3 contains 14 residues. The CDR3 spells CASSFGGTGNTIYF. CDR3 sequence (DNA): TGTGCCAGCAGCTTCGGGGGGACTGGAAACACCATATATTTT. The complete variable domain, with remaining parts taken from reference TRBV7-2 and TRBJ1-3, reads GAGVSQSPSNKVTEKGKDVELRCDPISGHTALYWYRQSLGQGLEFLIYFQGNSAPDKSGLPSDRFSAERTGGSVSTLTIQRTQQEDSAVYLCASSFGGTGNTIYFGEGSWLTVV.

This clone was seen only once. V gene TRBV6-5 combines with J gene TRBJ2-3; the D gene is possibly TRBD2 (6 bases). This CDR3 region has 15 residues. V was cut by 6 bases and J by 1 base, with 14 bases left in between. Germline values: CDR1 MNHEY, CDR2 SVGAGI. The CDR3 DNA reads TGTGCCAGCAGGGGAGCGGGCGCGGGCACAGATACGCAGTATTTT. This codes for CASRGAGAGTDTQYF.

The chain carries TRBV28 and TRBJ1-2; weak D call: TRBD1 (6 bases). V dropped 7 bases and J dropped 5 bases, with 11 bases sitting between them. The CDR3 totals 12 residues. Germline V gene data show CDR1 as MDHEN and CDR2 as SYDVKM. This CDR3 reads CASNIGGYGYTF. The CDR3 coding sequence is TGTGCCAGCAATATAGGGGGTTATGGCTACACCTTC.

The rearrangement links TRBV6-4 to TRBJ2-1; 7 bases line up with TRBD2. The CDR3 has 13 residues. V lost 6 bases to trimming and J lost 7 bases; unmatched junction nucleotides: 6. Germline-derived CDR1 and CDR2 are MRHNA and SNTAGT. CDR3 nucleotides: TGTGCCAGCAGCGTGGGAGGGAGAAATGAGCAGTTCTTC. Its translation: CASSVGGRNEQFF.

CDR3 amino acids: CASSPRDRGTNQPQHF. CDR3 DNA sequence: TGTGCCAGTAGTCCAAGGGACAGGGGAACGAATCAGCCCCAGCATTTT. This sequence joins TRBV19 and TRBJ1-5, with 10 positions matching TRBD1. The CDR3 consists of 16 residues. Looked up from germline, CDR1 is LNHDA and CDR2 is SQIVND (reference sequence). The trim removed 5 bases at V and 4 bases at J, leaving 8 bases unmatched.

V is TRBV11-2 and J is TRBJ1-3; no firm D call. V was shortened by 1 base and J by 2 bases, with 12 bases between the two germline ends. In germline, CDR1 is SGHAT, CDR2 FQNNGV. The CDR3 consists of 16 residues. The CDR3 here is CASSLAGIRAGNTIYF. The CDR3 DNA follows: TGTGCCAGCAGCTTAGCGGGGATTCGGGCTGGAAACACCATATATTTT.

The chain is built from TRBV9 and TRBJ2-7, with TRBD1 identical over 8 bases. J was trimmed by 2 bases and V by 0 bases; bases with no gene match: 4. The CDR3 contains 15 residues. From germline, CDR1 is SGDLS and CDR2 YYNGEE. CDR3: CASSVDRGTTYEQYF. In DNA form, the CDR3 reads TGTGCCAGCAGCGTAGACAGGGGGACAACCTACGAGCAGTACTTC.

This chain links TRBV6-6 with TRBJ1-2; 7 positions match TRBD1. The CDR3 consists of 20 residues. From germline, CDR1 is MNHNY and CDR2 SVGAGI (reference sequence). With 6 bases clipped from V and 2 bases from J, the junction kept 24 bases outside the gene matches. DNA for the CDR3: TGTGCCAGCAGCCACCCGGCGGACAGGATTTCGGTTGGGTCCAACTATGGCTACACCTTC. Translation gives CASSHPADRISVGSNYGYTF.

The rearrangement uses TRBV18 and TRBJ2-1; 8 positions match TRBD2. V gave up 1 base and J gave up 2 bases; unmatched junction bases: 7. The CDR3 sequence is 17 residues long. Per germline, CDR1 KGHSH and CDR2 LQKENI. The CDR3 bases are TGTGCCAGCTCACCACAAATTAGCGGGAAGACCTACAATGAGCAGTTCTTC. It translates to CASSPQISGKTYNEQFF.

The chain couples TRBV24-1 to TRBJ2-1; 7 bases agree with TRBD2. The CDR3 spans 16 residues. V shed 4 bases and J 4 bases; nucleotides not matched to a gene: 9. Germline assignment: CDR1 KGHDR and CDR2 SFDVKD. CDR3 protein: CATSDATSDGYNEQFF. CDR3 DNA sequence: TGTGCCACCAGTGACGCTACTAGCGACGGGTACAATGAGCAGTTCTTC.

CDR3 in DNA: TGTGCCAGCACCAGCGCCTATGAGACCCAGTACTTC. Translated: CASTSAYETQYF. V usage is TRBV28 and J usage is TRBJ2-5; D uncertain. CDR3 length: 12 residues. Trimming cost V 7 bases and J 5 bases, with 11 bases left between them. The germline gives CDR1 MDHEN, CDR2 SYDVKM.

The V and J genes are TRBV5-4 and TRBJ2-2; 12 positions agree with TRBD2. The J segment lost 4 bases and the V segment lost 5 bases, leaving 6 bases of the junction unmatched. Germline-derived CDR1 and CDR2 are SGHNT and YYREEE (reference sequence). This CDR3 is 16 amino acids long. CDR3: CASSSTSGSSTGELFF. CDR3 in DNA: TGTGCCAGCAGTTCGACTAGCGGGAGTAGCACCGGGGAGCTGTTTTTT. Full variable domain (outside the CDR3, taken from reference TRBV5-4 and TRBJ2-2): ETGVTQSPTHLIKTRGQQVTLRCSSQSGHNTVSWYQQALGQGPQFIFQYYREEENGRGNFPPRFSGLQFPNYSSELNVNALELDDSALYLCASSSTSGSSTGELFFGEGSRLTVL.